This T cell receptor (beta chain) was captured in a study of blood T cell repertoires in COVID-19. The data were produced by immunoSEQ multiplex PCR, yet TCRdb's version contains in-frame clones alone and is incomplete. Altogether 200,000 to 250,000 clones are present, about 85% being singletons, with the ten largest covering about an eighth. Germline lookup yields CDR1 SGHTA and CDR2 FQGNSA. With 5 bases clipped from V and 3 bases from J, the junction kept 4 bases outside the gene matches. This CDR3 comprises 14 residues. The sequenced sample consisted of peripheral blood. This receptor was taken from a woman younger than 30 who had recovered from COVID-19. The chain links TRBV7-2 to TRBJ2-1; TRBD2 matches at 7 bases. The CDR3 coding sequence is TGTGCCAGCAGCAGGTCTAGCGGCTACAATGAGCAGTTCTTC. Translation: CASSRSSGYNEQFF.